These 12 T cell receptor beta chains share one sample of origin, sequenced in a study of regulatory T cells in long-lasting Graves disease. Time point defined: newly diagnosed GD, antithyroid drugs for less than 3 months. RNA isolated from PBMCs was used to make the TCR library. Both iRepertoire HTBI primers and Arm-PCR of CDR3 regions were used to build the TCR beta libraries. TCRdb reprocessed the multiplex PCR reads via MiXCR and lists one record per CDR3 protein. This repertoire shows 400,000 to 550,000 distinct CDR3 sequences, 16% found once; its top ten account for about 25%. These data were also filed under a second study, of T cells in Graves' hyperthyroidism and ophthalmopathy.

The starting material was peripheral blood mononuclear cells (PBMCs), obtained at new diagnosis, from a patient treated with antithyroid drugs. Receptors were obtained from a woman aged 18-35 years with Graves disease.

The gene calls are TRBV6-5 and TRBJ1-5, with 9 bases identical to TRBD1. J gave up 6 bases and V 4 bases, and 7 bases lay outside the gene matches. CDR1 MNHEY and CDR2 SVGAGI come from the germline V gene. This CDR3 contains 15 residues. Here the CDR3 DNA reads TGTGCCAGCAGTTCTCAGGGACAGGGCCCTCAGCCCCAGCATTTT. It is translated as CASSSQGQGPQPQHF.

The sample holds many counts of this clonotype. The chain combines TRBV12-3 or TRBV12-4 with TRBJ1-6, with D unclear. The CDR3 is made up of 14 amino acids. V lost 1 base to trimming and J lost 10 bases, with 11 bases between them. As DNA, the CDR3 is TGTGCCAGCAGTTTAGAGTCGAGAGGCTCACCCCTCCACTTT. Its protein is CASSLESRGSPLHF.

The chain combines TRBV6-1 with TRBJ2-5, with 10 bases matching TRBD2. The CDR3 sequence is 16 residues long. Unmatched junction bases numbered 9, after V lost 6 bases and J lost 2 bases. Germline lookup yields CDR1 MNHNS and CDR2 SASEGT. The CDR3 DNA sequence: TGTGCCAGCAGCCAATTTGCACTAGCGGGGCAAGAGACCCAGTACTTC. Translated: CASSQFALAGQETQYF.

This clonotype was counted a few times. V gene TRBV5-1 combines with J gene TRBJ2-5; 9 nucleotides agree with TRBD1. The germline gives CDR1 SGHRS, CDR2 YFSETQ. J was trimmed by 5 bases and V by 4 bases; bases with no gene match: 12. The CDR3 is 16 amino acids. The CDR3 sequence is CASSRTGTGNGETQYF. The CDR3 bases are TGCGCCAGCAGCAGAACCGGGACAGGGAACGGGGAGACCCAGTACTTC.

In its sample, this clonotype was seen a few times. The rearrangement joins TRBV5-6 to TRBJ1-5, with a tentative D call TRBD1 (5 bases). Germline CDR1 is SGHDT and CDR2 is YYEEEE. CDR3 length: 16 residues. The germline V and J ends were trimmed by 0 bases and 6 bases, with 16 bases remaining between them. The chain's CDR3 is CASSLDRNGLSQPQHF. Written as DNA, the CDR3 is TGTGCCAGCAGCTTGGACAGGAACGGCTTAAGTCAGCCCCAGCATTTT. Complete variable domain (other parts from reference TRBV5-6 and TRBJ1-5): DAGVTQSPTHLIKTRGQQVTLRCSPKSGHDTVSWYQQALGQGPQFIFQYYEEEERQRGNFPDRFSGHQFPNYSSELNVNALLLGDSALYLCASSLDRNGLSQPQHFGDGTRLSIL.

This clonotype was recorded a few times. The rearrangement joins TRBV15 to TRBJ1-2; D gene unclear. The CDR3 has 14 residues. With 5 bases removed from V and 10 bases from J, the gap between germline ends came to 20 bases. Germline CDR1 reads LNHNV; CDR2 reads YYDKDF (reference sequence). This CDR3 reads CATSSPSGITDYTF. For the CDR3, the DNA is TGTGCCACCAGCTCACCTTCGGGGATTACGGACTACACCTTC.

This clonotype was counted ten times or more. The rearrangement links TRBV3-1 to TRBJ2-5, with TRBD2 identical over 9 bases. Trimming took 3 bases from V and 2 from J; bases not matched to a gene: 4. The V gene's germline CDR1 is LGHDT and CDR2 YNNKEL (reference sequence). The CDR3 is made up of 15 amino acids. This chain's CDR3 is CASSHRTSAQETQYF. Written as DNA, the CDR3 is TGTGCCAGCAGCCATAGGACTAGCGCGCAAGAGACCCAGTACTTC.

This sequence joins TRBV7-6 and TRBJ1-1; TRBD1 aligns across 7 bases. Trimming at V came to 4 bases and at J to 7 bases, leaving 6 bases not matched to a gene. This CDR3 is 13 amino acids long. CDR1 and CDR2 from the germline V gene are SGHVS and FNYEAQ. The CDR3 DNA follows: TGTGCCAGCAGCTCGGACCCAGGGGGTGAAGCTTTCTTT. Translation: CASSSDPGGEAFF.

The V call is TRBV7-9, the J call TRBJ1-4; a possible D gene is TRBD1 (6 bases). V was cut by 1 base and J by 4 bases, with 16 bases left in between. The CDR3 covers 17 residues. CDR1 SEHNR and CDR2 FQNEAQ come from the germline V gene (reference sequence). CDR3 in amino acids: CASSLELPTGLNEKLFF. The CDR3 region has the DNA TGTGCCAGCAGCTTAGAGTTACCGACAGGCCTTAATGAAAAACTGTTTTTT.

Ten or more counts support this clonotype. The chain's CDR3 is CASSLVSSGPRGEQFF. The CDR3, as DNA: TGTGCCAGCAGCTTGGTGTCTAGCGGACCAAGGGGTGAGCAGTTCTTC. The chain joins TRBV5-4 to TRBJ2-1; 7 bases match TRBD2. Germline V lookup: CDR1 SGHNT, CDR2 YYREEE (reference sequence). The ends lost 0 bases at V and 9 bases at J; junction bases unmatched: 12. This CDR3 spans 16 amino acids.

This clonotype was detected many times. The rearrangement links TRBV6-5 to TRBJ2-1; TRBD2 agrees at 8 bases. V lost 4 bases, J lost 0 bases, and 2 bases stayed unmatched. The germline CDR1 and CDR2 sequences are MNHEY and SVGAGI. The CDR3 loop spans 15 amino acids. CDR3 DNA sequence: TGTGCCAGCAGTTTAGCGGGAACCTCCTACAATGAGCAGTTCTTC. Translated: CASSLAGTSYNEQFF.

Ten or more counts support this clonotype. The chain recombines TRBV28 with TRBJ1-1, with a weak D call TRBD1 (5 bases). V was trimmed by 7 bases and J by 4 bases, leaving 16 bases between them. This CDR3 region has 14 residues. Per germline, CDR1 MDHEN and CDR2 SYDVKM. In nucleotides, the CDR3 is TGTGCCAGCACCAGCGGGGGAGGCCGCACTGAAGCTTTCTTT. Translating it yields CASTSGGGRTEAFF.